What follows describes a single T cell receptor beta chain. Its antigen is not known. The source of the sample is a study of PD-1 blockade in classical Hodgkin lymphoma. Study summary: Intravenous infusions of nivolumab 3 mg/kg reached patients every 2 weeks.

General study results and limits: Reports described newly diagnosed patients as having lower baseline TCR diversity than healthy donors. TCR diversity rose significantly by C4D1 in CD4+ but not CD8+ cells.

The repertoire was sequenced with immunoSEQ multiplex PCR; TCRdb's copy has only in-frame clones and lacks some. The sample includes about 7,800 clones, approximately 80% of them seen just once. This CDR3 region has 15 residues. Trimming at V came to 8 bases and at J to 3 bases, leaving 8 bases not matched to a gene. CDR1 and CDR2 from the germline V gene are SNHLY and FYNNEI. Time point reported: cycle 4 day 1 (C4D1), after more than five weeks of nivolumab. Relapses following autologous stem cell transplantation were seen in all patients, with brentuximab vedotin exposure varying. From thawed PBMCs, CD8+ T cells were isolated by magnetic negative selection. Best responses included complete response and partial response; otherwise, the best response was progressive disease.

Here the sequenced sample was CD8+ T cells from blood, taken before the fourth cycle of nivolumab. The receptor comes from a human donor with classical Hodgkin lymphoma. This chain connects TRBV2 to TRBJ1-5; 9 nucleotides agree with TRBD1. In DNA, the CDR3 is TGTGCCAGCCGAAGAGGGACAGGGAACAATCAGCCCCAGCATTTT. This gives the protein CASRRGTGNNQPQHF. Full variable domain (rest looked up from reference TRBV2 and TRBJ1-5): EPEVTQTPSHQVTQMGQEVILRCVPISNHLYFYWYRQILGQKVEFLVSFYNNEISEKSEIFDDQFSVERPDGSNFTLKIRSTKLEDSAMYFCASRRGTGNNQPQHFGDGTRLSIL.